This TCR beta chain was obtained from a study of shared clonotypes between healthy human individuals. Germline V gene lookup returns CDR1 MDHEN and CDR2 SYDVKM. The J segment lost 2 bases and the V segment lost 4 bases, leaving 9 bases of the junction unmatched. This CDR3 has 16 residues. Sequencing used immunoSEQ multiplex PCR; TCRdb keeps in-frame clones, though not all of them. This repertoire shows some 2.3 million clones, more than 85% found once; its top ten account for about 0.39%. V is TRBV28 and J is TRBJ2-7; the match to TRBD2 covers 9 bases. This receptor was obtained from a man between 18 and 29 years old in good health. Some clones in this sample may be carry-over from other donors' samples. The material sequenced was naive CD4+ T cells from PBMCs. Documented subset: CD45RA+ positively selected. The CDR3 spells CASSSDSSGKPYEQYF. DNA for the CDR3: TGTGCCAGCAGTTCCGACTCTAGCGGGAAGCCCTACGAGCAGTACTTC.